A single sample gave rise to the 17 T cell receptor beta chains below, sequenced in a study of blood T cell repertoires in COVID-19. Assay: immunoSEQ multiplex PCR; the TCRdb copy retains only in-frame clones and omits some. The data hold 200,000 to 250,000 clones, with approximately 87% observed a single time. The sample taken for sequencing was peripheral blood. The receptors here all came from a man aged 55 to 70 with acute or convalescent COVID-19.

This chain connects TRBV27 to TRBJ2-3; D not resolved. The germline V gene has CDR1 MNHEY and CDR2 SMNVEV (reference sequence). The V gene lost 5 bases and the J gene lost 2 bases, with 11 bases spanning the gap. The CDR3 extends over 14 amino acids. The CDR3 DNA reads as TGTGCCAGCAGTATCGAATACAACACAGATACGCAGTATTTT. Translating gives CASSIEYNTDTQYF.

To note about this clone: Germline is not matched at one junction end, which may reflect a read error. The rearrangement links TRBV7-7 to TRBJ2-5, with D perhaps matching TRBD1 (6 bases). This CDR3 region has 17 residues. Germline V gene data show CDR1 as SSHAT and CDR2 as FNYEAQ (reference sequence). The CDR3 bases are TGTGCTAGCAGCTTAGGGCCCCCCACAGGGAATGGGGAGACCCAGTACTTC. It is translated as CASSLGPPTGNGETQYF. Full variable domain (rest looked up from reference TRBV7-7 and TRBJ2-5): GAGVSQSPRYKVTKRGQDVTLRCDPISSHATLYWYQQALGQGPEFLTYFNYEAQPDKSGLPSDRFSAERPEGSISTLTIQRTEQRDSAMYRCASSLGPPTGNGETQYFGPGTRLLVL.

The chain has TRBV6-4 and TRBJ2-1, with D possibly TRBD2 on 6 matching bases. With 5 bases removed from V and 4 bases from J, the gap between germline ends came to 9 bases. Germline V gene lookup returns CDR1 MRHNA and CDR2 SNTAGT. This CDR3 is built from 13 residues. This chain's CDR3 is CASSSEGYNEQFF. CDR3 sequence (DNA): TGTGCCAGCAGTTCGGAGGGATACAATGAGCAGTTCTTC.

The chain couples TRBV5-4 to TRBJ1-3; D might be TRBD1 (6 bases). Per germline, CDR1 SGHNT and CDR2 YYREEE (reference sequence). This CDR3 spans 16 amino acids. V lost 4 bases and J lost 0, with 14 bases in between. CDR3 region: CASSRDRTSSGNTIYF. For the CDR3, the DNA is TGTGCCAGCAGCAGAGACAGGACCAGCTCTGGAAACACCATATATTTT.

The chain uses TRBV12-5 and TRBJ2-5, with 13 nucleotides matching TRBD2. The CDR3 length is 15 residues. V shed 1 base, J shed 5 bases, and the junction held 1 base outside the gene matches. The V gene's germline CDR1 is LGHNT and CDR2 FRNRAP. The CDR3 bases are TGTGCTAGTGGTTTGGGGACTAGCGGGAGTGAGACCCAGTACTTC. Protein sequence: CASGLGTSGSETQYF.

This clone showed up just a few times. The gene calls are TRBV14 and TRBJ2-7; D is perhaps TRBD1 (6 bases). The CDR3 runs 15 residues. V shed 4 bases and J shed 0 bases, with 13 bases lying between them. Germline CDR1 reads SGHDN; CDR2 reads FVKESK. The CDR3 region has the DNA TGTGCCAGCAGCCGACAGGCGGAGAGCTCCTACGAGCAGTACTTC. Protein product: CASSRQAESSYEQYF.

CDR3 nucleotide sequence: TGTGCCAGCAGCCACGCAGGTGGTGGAAACACCATATATTTT. Translating it yields CASSHAGGGNTIYF. The chain joins TRBV14 to TRBJ1-3; no clear D gene. Germline loops: CDR1 SGHDN, CDR2 FVKESK. V was clipped by 3 bases and J by 3 bases, with 9 bases between them. The length of the CDR3 is 14 residues.

The chain couples TRBV5-1 to TRBJ1-1, with 9 bases matching TRBD1. Unmatched junction bases numbered 8, after V lost 2 bases and J lost 0 bases. This CDR3 is built from 17 residues. CDR1 and CDR2 from the germline V gene are SGHRS and YFSETQ. CDR3 nucleotides: TGCGCCAGCAGCTTATCCCCGACAGGGGGTTTGAACACTGAAGCTTTCTTT. Its translation is CASSLSPTGGLNTEAFF.

J is TRBJ2-7 and V is TRBV7-9; unclear D gene. Germline CDR1 reads SEHNR; CDR2 reads FQNEAQ (reference sequence). Trimming shortened V by 5 bases and J by 0 bases, and 5 bases separated the two germline ends. CDR3 length: 12 amino acids. CDR3 residues: CASSPTSYEQYF. The DNA of the CDR3 is TGTGCCAGCAGCCCTACCTCCTACGAGCAGTACTTC.

The genes are TRBV6-5 and TRBJ2-7; 14 bases line up with TRBD2. CDR3 length equals 14 residues. Looked up from germline, CDR1 is MNHEY and CDR2 is SVGAGI. V dropped 4 bases and J dropped 7; count of bases not matched to a gene: 3. CDR3 in DNA: TGTGCCAGCAGTTCCCGACTAGCGGGAGGGGAGCAGTACTTC. As protein: CASSSRLAGGEQYF.

The V gene is TRBV6-1, the J gene TRBJ1-1; no reliable D call. CDR3 length: 15 amino acids. Trimming pared 3 bases from V and 0 bases from J, leaving 11 bases between. CDR1 and CDR2 (germline): MNHNS, SASEGT. The CDR3 nucleotides read TGTGCCAGCAGTGAGGCACAGCCCATGAACACTGAAGCTTTCTTT. Its translation is CASSEAQPMNTEAFF.

This clone was seen just once. V and J are TRBV14 and TRBJ2-5, with D maybe TRBD2 (5 bases). This CDR3 is built from 15 residues. Germline V gene sequence: CDR1 SGHDN, CDR2 FVKESK. Trimming shortened V by 4 bases and J by 1 base, and 13 bases separated the two germline ends. CDR3 in DNA: TGTGCCAGCAGCCCCAGCGGAACCTTCCAAGAGACCCAGTACTTC. It specifies CASSPSGTFQETQYF.

The chain is built from TRBV27 and TRBJ2-7; 7 nucleotides align to TRBD2. V lost 6 bases, J lost 3 bases, and 11 bases stayed unmatched. The CDR3 sequence is 15 residues long. From germline, CDR1 is MNHEY and CDR2 SMNVEV (reference sequence). CDR3 in amino acids: CASSKSLAPDYEQYF. Here the CDR3 DNA reads TGTGCCAGCAGCAAATCACTAGCGCCCGACTACGAGCAGTACTTC.

The chain uses TRBV7-2 and TRBJ1-5; 9 nucleotides agree with TRBD1. Germline CDR1 is SGHTA and CDR2 is FQGNSA. This CDR3 comprises 14 residues. Unmatched junction bases numbered 1, after V lost 4 bases and J lost 3 bases. Here the CDR3 reads CASSWTGVNQPQHF. For the CDR3, the DNA is TGTGCCAGCAGCTGGACAGGGGTCAATCAGCCCCAGCATTTT.

The J gene is TRBJ1-1, the V gene TRBV5-1; D is ambiguous. The CDR3 runs to 14 residues. In germline, CDR1 is SGHRS, CDR2 YFSETQ. The V end lost 2 bases, the J end lost 0 bases, and 8 bases lay between the germline ends. The CDR3 region has the DNA TGCGCCAGCAGCTTAGACCAGGTGAACACTGAAGCTTTCTTT. Residues: CASSLDQVNTEAFF.

The chain carries TRBV5-4 and TRBJ1-4; 10 bases are shared with TRBD1. V lost 4 bases, J lost 7 bases, and 10 bases stayed unmatched. The CDR3 is 16 amino acids. Germline assignment: CDR1 SGHNT and CDR2 YYREEE (reference sequence). CDR3 DNA sequence: TGTGCCAGCAGCACGGGACAGGGGTTGGCGGGTGAAAAACTGTTTTTT. Translating gives CASSTGQGLAGEKLFF.

Of note for this clone: The junction departs from germline at one end; a sequencing error may be responsible. The chain is built from TRBV7-7 and TRBJ2-1; the match to TRBD2 covers 7 bases. CDR3 size: 15 residues. From germline, CDR1 is SSHAT and CDR2 FNYEAQ (reference sequence). CDR3 sequence: CASSPSGATGNEQFF. The CDR3 nucleotides read TGTGCTAGCAGCCCGAGCGGGGCTACCGGTAATGAGCAGTTCTTC.